The next 8 T cell receptor beta chains were all read from a single sample in a study of T cell clonality in common variable immunodeficiency. Repertoires were generated with immunoSEQ multiplex PCR, while TCRdb's copy carries only in-frame clones and drops some. The data show 45,000 to 60,000 clones, with none appearing a single time. What was sequenced was peripheral blood mononuclear cells. The receptors stem from a person between 18 and 69 years old in good health.

In this sample, this clone turned up many times. The sequenced fragment ends 3 residues before the CDR3 boundary, so the rest is inferred from the germline J gene. The chain employs TRBV20-1 and TRBJ1-6; 9 bases align to TRBD1. The CDR3 runs 16 residues. The trim removed 6 bases at V and 7 bases at J, leaving 13 bases unmatched. Germline values: CDR1 DFQATT, CDR2 SNEGSKA (reference sequence). The CDR3 reads CSAANVQGALNSPLHF. Partial CDR3 DNA: TGCAGTGCCGCAAACGTACAGGGGGCGTTGAATTCACCC.

This clone was seen at least ten times. The CDR3 DNA, read in part, is TGTGCCAGCAGCTTCGGGACTGAATATGGC. Amino acids: CASSFGTEYG. The full CDR3 sequence reads CASSFGTEYGYTF. The rearrangement links TRBV7-2 to TRBJ1-2, with a possible D match to TRBD1 (5 bases). Read data end 3 residues before the CDR3 end; the end is taken from the germline J gene. Germline V gives CDR1 SGHTA, CDR2 FQGNSA. CDR3 length: 13 residues. Trimming pared 3 bases from V and 5 bases from J, leaving 10 bases between.

This clone was picked up many times. The read stops 3 residues short of the end of the CDR3; the missing end is completed from the germline J gene. The chain links TRBV19 to TRBJ2-1, with 10 bases fitting TRBD2. Germline V lookup: CDR1 LNHDA, CDR2 SQIVND (reference sequence). The V and J ends lost 2 bases and 6 bases, in that order; junction bases with no gene match: 7. The CDR3 covers 16 residues. Partial CDR3 DNA: TGTGCCAGTAGTATACCGGCAGCGGGGGGGCCCAATGAG. This sequence encodes CASSIPAAGGPNE. The full CDR3 reads CASSIPAAGGPNEQFF.

This clone was seen repeatedly, ten times or more. Read coverage stops 3 residues before the CDR3 terminus; the germline J gene supplies the remainder. V gene TRBV5-1 combines with J gene TRBJ2-6; possibly TRBD2 for D (5 bases). The V gene's germline CDR1 is SGHRS and CDR2 YFSETQ. V lost 7 bases and J 2 bases, leaving 13 bases between the germline ends. The CDR3 contains 15 residues. CDR3 residues: CASSPPGTGANVLTF. The part of the CDR3 DNA that was read is TGCGCCAGCTCCCCTCCGGGGACTGGGGCCAACGTC.

Many counts were recorded for this clone. The missing CDR3 end, 3 residues past where the read stops, is filled in from the germline J gene. The chain combines TRBV6-2 or TRBV6-3 with TRBJ2-5, with TRBD2 identical over 14 bases. The V gene end was trimmed by 6 bases and the J gene end by 5 bases; junction bases not matched to a gene: 8. The CDR3 covers 16 residues. Germline CDR1 reads MNHEY; CDR2 reads SVGEGT. The CDR3 here is CASSTPGLAGVETQYF. Incomplete CDR3 DNA: TGTGCCAGCAGCACCCCGGGACTAGCGGGGGTTGAGACC.

This clone was observed at least ten times. Read sequence stops 3 residues before the CDR3 end, and the germline J gene provides the missing end. The rearrangement links TRBV20-1 to TRBJ2-5; D call uncertain. The CDR3 covers 10 residues. Per germline, CDR1 DFQATT and CDR2 SNEGSKA (reference sequence). The V and J ends lost 6 bases and 0 bases respectively, with 2 bases between them. CDR3 sequence: CSAYQETQYF. CDR3 DNA, as far as it was read: TGCAGTGCCTACCAAGAGACC.

This clone was found many times. A much larger clone sits a single nucleotide away, making a read error possible. From the germline J gene comes the end of the CDR3, since the read stops 3 residues before it. The gene calls are TRBV6-1 and TRBJ2-7; D might be TRBD1 (6 bases). The CDR3 extends over 12 amino acids. Germline CDR1 reads MNHNS; CDR2 reads SASEGT. The V end was cut by 4 bases, the J end by 2 bases, with 6 bases between. The CDR3: CASSGTAYEQYF. The sequenced CDR3 bases are TGTGCCAGCAGTGGGACAGCCTACGAG.

This clone occurred many times. Coverage ceases 3 residues before the CDR3 finishes, and the germline J gene fills in the end. The genes are TRBV30 and TRBJ1-1; 8 nucleotides line up with TRBD1. Germline-derived CDR1 and CDR2 are GTSNPN and SVGIG (reference sequence). This CDR3 region has 12 residues. CDR3 protein: CAWSGTGKEAFF. The part of the CDR3 DNA that was read is TGTGCCTGGAGTGGGACAGGGAAAGAA.